This T cell receptor (beta chain) was captured by sequencing in a study of neurological immune-mediated disorders. Broader study findings: Phylogenetic analysis grouped 18 of 34 multiple sclerosis patients' repertoires together, suggesting a possible repertoire signature.

As for the cDNA, it was generated by 5'RACE with 10-nucleotide random UMIs. TCRdb reprocessed the 5' RACE reads via MiXCR and lists one record per CDR3 protein. This sample carries 65,000 to 95,000 distinct CDR3 sequences, approximately 5% of them seen once, and the ten largest clones take 2% to 2.5%. The CDR3 is made up of 13 amino acids. Trimming shortened V by 3 bases and J by 0 bases, and 6 bases separated the two germline ends. Germline lookup yields CDR1 SGHRS and CDR2 YFSETQ. In this sample, this clonotype turned up many times. Its target is not known. What was sequenced was PBMCs. The chain combines TRBV5-1 with TRBJ1-1; D is unresolved. The origin of this receptor is a woman younger than 45 with multiple sclerosis. CDR3 sequence (DNA): TGCGCCAGCAGCTATCGGATGAACACTGAAGCTTTCTTT. Its translation is CASSYRMNTEAFF.